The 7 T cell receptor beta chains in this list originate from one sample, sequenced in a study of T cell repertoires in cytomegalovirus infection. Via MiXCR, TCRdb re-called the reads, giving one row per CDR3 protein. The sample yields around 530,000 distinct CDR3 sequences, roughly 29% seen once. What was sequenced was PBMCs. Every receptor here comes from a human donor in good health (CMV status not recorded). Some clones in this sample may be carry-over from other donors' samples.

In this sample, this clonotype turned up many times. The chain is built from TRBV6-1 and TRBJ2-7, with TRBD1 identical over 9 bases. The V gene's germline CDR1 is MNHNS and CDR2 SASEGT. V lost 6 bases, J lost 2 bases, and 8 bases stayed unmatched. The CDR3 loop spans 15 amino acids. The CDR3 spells CASSWGGQGTYEQYF. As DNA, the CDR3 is TGTGCCAGCAGCTGGGGGGGACAGGGAACCTACGAGCAGTACTTC.

CDR3 region: CASSLDKGFGGYTF. The CDR3 DNA follows: TGTGCCAGCAGCTTAGATAAGGGCTTCGGTGGCTACACCTTC. This chain joins TRBV7-2 and TRBJ1-2; D remains unclear. This CDR3 spans 14 amino acids. V was shortened by 1 base and J by 7 bases, with 13 bases between the two germline ends. Germline-derived CDR1 and CDR2 are SGHTA and FQGNSA.

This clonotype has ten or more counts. The CDR3 spells CASSALAGLRGEQYF. The CDR3 region has the DNA TGTGCCAGCAGCGCTCTAGCGGGGCTGAGGGGCGAGCAGTACTTC. The chain recombines TRBV7-6 with TRBJ2-7; 9 bases map to TRBD2. This CDR3 is built from 15 residues. Germline V gene data show CDR1 as SGHVS and CDR2 as FNYEAQ. With 5 bases clipped from V and 6 bases from J, the junction kept 11 bases outside the gene matches.

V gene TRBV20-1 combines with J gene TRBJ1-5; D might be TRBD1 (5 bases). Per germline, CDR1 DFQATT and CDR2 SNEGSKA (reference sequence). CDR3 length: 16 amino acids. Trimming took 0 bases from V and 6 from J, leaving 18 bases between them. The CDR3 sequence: CSARDFAGGMAQPQHF. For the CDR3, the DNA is TGCAGTGCTAGAGATTTCGCGGGGGGAATGGCTCAGCCCCAGCATTTT.

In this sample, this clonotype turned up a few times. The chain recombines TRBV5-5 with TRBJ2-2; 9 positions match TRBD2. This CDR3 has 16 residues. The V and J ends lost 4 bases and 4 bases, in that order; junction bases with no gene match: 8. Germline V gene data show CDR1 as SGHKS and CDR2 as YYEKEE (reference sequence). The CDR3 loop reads CASSVRAGGSTGELFF. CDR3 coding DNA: TGTGCCAGCAGCGTGAGAGCGGGAGGTAGCACCGGGGAGCTGTTTTTT.

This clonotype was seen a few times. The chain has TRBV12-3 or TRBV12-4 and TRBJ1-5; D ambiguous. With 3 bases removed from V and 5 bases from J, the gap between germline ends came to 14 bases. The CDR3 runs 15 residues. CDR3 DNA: TGTGCCAGCAGTTTCAGTGGGCAGGAGGATCAGCCCCAGCATTTT. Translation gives CASSFSGQEDQPQHF.

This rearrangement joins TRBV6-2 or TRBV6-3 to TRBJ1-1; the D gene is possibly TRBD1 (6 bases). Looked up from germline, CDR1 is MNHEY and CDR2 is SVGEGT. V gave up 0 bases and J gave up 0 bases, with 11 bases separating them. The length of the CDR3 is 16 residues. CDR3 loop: CASSYSAGAVNTEAFF. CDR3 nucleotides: TGTGCCAGCAGTTACTCGGCAGGGGCCGTGAACACTGAAGCTTTCTTT.